These 27 T cell receptor beta chains share one sample of origin, sequenced in a study of Graves' ophthalmopathy and Graves' hyperthyroidism. RNA transcripts provided the template for amplifying TCR beta CDR3 regions. An initial RT-PCR round employing HTBI primers preceded a second-round multiplex PCR. TCRdb recomputed calls from the multiplex PCR reads with MiXCR, one row per CDR3 protein. This sample has about 640,000 distinct CDR3 sequences, with roughly 41% found just once. Sequencing was performed on peripheral blood. The receptor set was obtained from an adult man with Graves' ophthalmopathy.

About this clonotype: A much larger clone differs from this one at a single base, so this may be a read error. The V call is TRBV7-2, the J call TRBJ2-5; a possible D gene is TRBD1 (5 bases). From germline, CDR1 is SGHTA and CDR2 FQGNSA. This CDR3 is built from 15 residues. CDR3 nucleotide sequence: TGTGCCCGCAGGGAAGGGGTCAGGTTTAGCGAGACCCAGTACTTC. Encoded protein: CARREGVRFSETQYF.

The genes are TRBV19 and TRBJ2-2, with D unclear. This CDR3 spans 15 amino acids. Trimming left V 0 bases short and J 6 bases short, with 11 bases between. Germline CDR1 LNHDA, CDR2 SQIVND (reference sequence). CDR3 sequence reads: CASSIDPSRAGELFF. CDR3 nucleotide sequence: TGTGCCAGTAGTATAGATCCTAGTAGGGCCGGGGAGCTGTTTTTT.

This clonotype was found a few times. The chain is built from TRBV19 and TRBJ1-5; 8 bases map to TRBD1. CDR3 length: 13 residues. V shed 10 bases and J 4 bases; nucleotides not matched to a gene: 6. Per germline, CDR1 LNHDA and CDR2 SQIVND (reference sequence). The CDR3 sequence is CAIGTGINQPQHF. DNA for the CDR3: TGTGCCATTGGGACAGGAATTAATCAGCCCCAGCATTTT.

This clonotype was found many times. The V and J genes are TRBV2 and TRBJ1-5; the match to TRBD1 covers 8 bases. CDR1 is SNHLY, CDR2 FYNNEI, per germline. Germline trimming cut 8 bases from V and 5 bases from J; bases unmatched to any gene: 14. The CDR3 contains 16 residues. The CDR3 DNA follows: TGTGCCAGCGCTGAACTATGGACAGGGATTCATCAGCCCCAGCATTTT. It yields the protein CASAELWTGIHQPQHF.

This clonotype was counted between two and nine times. This rearrangement joins TRBV30 to TRBJ1-4; 7 bases are shared with TRBD1. V shed 2 bases and J 8 bases; nucleotides not matched to a gene: 8. This CDR3 is 14 amino acids long. Germline values: CDR1 GTSNPN, CDR2 SVGIG (reference sequence). CDR3 bases: TGTGCCTGGAGTAGGGACAGTACGAACGAAAAACTGTTTTTT. Translation: CAWSRDSTNEKLFF.

The chain carries TRBV10-1 and TRBJ1-5, with 7 bases lining up with TRBD1. J gave up 2 bases and V 0 bases, and 10 bases lay outside the gene matches. Looked up from germline, CDR1 is WNHNN and CDR2 is SYGVQD (reference sequence). This CDR3 is 18 amino acids long. CDR3 in amino acids: CASSESSSRTGGNQPQHF. CDR3 sequence (DNA): TGCGCCAGCAGTGAGTCGAGCAGCCGAACAGGGGGCAATCAGCCCCAGCATTTT.

The table lists this clonotype with a count of one. In this CDR3 the conserved last residue, phenylalanine or tryptophan, is missing, so a read error is likely. The CDR3 spells CASSGTGDYEQYL. DNA for the CDR3: TGTGCCAGCAGCGGGACAGGGGATTACGAGCAGTACCTC. The chain carries TRBV12-3 or TRBV12-4 and TRBJ2-7, with 10 bases matching TRBD1. The CDR3 runs to 13 residues. The junction had 3 bases not matched to a gene; V was cut back by 6 bases and J by 4 bases.

This clonotype was detected many times. The V and J genes are TRBV29-1 and TRBJ2-7, with D perhaps TRBD2 (5 bases). Germline V gene data show CDR1 as SQVTM and CDR2 as ANQGSEA. Trimming took 4 bases from V and 2 from J, leaving 9 bases between them. CDR3 length: 12 residues. The CDR3 loop is CSVAAEAYEQYF. The DNA for the CDR3 is TGCAGCGTTGCCGCGGAGGCCTACGAGCAGTACTTC.

This clonotype was counted between two and nine times. The genes are TRBV6-5 and TRBJ2-7, with TRBD1 matching over 9 bases. There are 14 residues in the CDR3. Germline V gives CDR1 MNHEY, CDR2 SVGAGI. J gave up 4 bases and V 6 bases, and 7 bases lay outside the gene matches. CDR3 sequence reads: CASSPTGGRYEQYF. The CDR3 bases are TGTGCCAGCAGCCCGACAGGGGGGAGGTACGAGCAGTACTTC.

In regard to this clonotype: One junction end disagrees with the germline gene, perhaps due to a read error. V and J are TRBV10-3 and TRBJ2-7; no clear D. This CDR3 has 14 residues. Per the germline V gene, CDR1 is ENHRY and CDR2 is SYGVKD. CDR3 sequence: CASSLAFSSYEQYF. CDR3 sequence (DNA): TGTGCCAGCAGTTTGGCTTTCAGCTCCTACGAGCAGTACTTC.

This clonotype was observed at least ten times. V gene TRBV5-8 combines with J gene TRBJ1-5; D gene ambiguous. The V and J ends lost 0 bases and 7 bases respectively, with 14 bases between them. Germline CDR1 is SGHTS and CDR2 is YDEGEE. The CDR3 runs to 15 residues. CDR3 in DNA: TGTGCCAGCAGCTTGGAACCTGCGCTCGGGCAGCCCCAGCATTTT. It translates to CASSLEPALGQPQHF. The entire variable domain, with the rest obtained from reference TRBV5-8 and TRBJ1-5, is as follows: EAGVTQSPTHLIKTRGQQATLRCSPISGHTSVYWYQQALGLGLQFLLWYDEGEERNRGNFPPRFSGRQFPNYSSELNVNALELEDSALYLCASSLEPALGQPQHFGDGTRLSIL.

As concerns this clonotype: At one of its ends the junction is not consistent with the germline gene, which may arise from a read error. CDR3 loop: CARSATGYEQYF. The CDR3, as DNA: TGCGCCCGCAGCGCGACGGGGTACGAGCAGTACTTC. The chain has TRBV5-1 and TRBJ2-7, with TRBD2 as a possible D gene (5 bases). Germline CDR1 reads SGHRS; CDR2 reads YFSETQ. The CDR3 length is 12 residues. The whole variable domain, filled in from reference TRBV5-1 and TRBJ2-7, reads KAGVTQTPRYLIKTRGQQVTLSCSPISGHRSVSWYQQTPGQGLQFLFEYFSETQRNKGNFPGRFSGRQFSNSRSEMNVSTLELGDSALYLCARSATGYEQYFGPGTRLTVT.

This clonotype has ten or more counts. The chain couples TRBV12-3 or TRBV12-4 to TRBJ1-1; D perhaps matches TRBD1 (6 bases). The V gene lost 4 bases and the J gene lost 0 bases, with 12 bases spanning the gap. The CDR3 has 15 amino acids. CDR3 sequence: CASSSDRLVNTEAFF. The CDR3 DNA sequence: TGTGCCAGCAGTTCGGACAGACTCGTGAACACTGAAGCTTTCTTT.

This clonotype has ten or more counts. V and J are TRBV19 and TRBJ2-2; 7 bases agree with TRBD2. Trimming removed 1 base from V and 6 bases from J; junction bases left unmatched: 5. CDR3 size: 15 residues. Per the germline V gene, CDR1 is LNHDA and CDR2 is SQIVND (reference sequence). CDR3 sequence: CASSIAAGVPGELFF. The DNA of the CDR3 is TGTGCCAGTAGTATAGCTGCGGGAGTCCCCGGGGAGCTGTTTTTT.

This clonotype was detected many times. The chain carries TRBV20-1 and TRBJ2-7, with D tentatively TRBD1 (5 bases). The germline V gene has CDR1 DFQATT and CDR2 SNEGSKA (reference sequence). The CDR3 is made up of 12 amino acids. The V end lost 0 bases, the J end lost 6 bases, and 9 bases lay between the germline ends. This chain's CDR3 is CSAREGVGEQYF. In nucleotides, the CDR3 is TGCAGTGCTAGAGAAGGGGTTGGCGAGCAGTACTTC.

The chain recombines TRBV12-5 with TRBJ1-1; a weak D match, TRBD1 (6 bases). This CDR3 has 14 amino acids. Germline assignment: CDR1 LGHNT and CDR2 FRNRAP. With 0 bases removed from V and 8 bases from J, the gap between germline ends came to 13 bases. CDR3 sequence reads: CASGLVYDGGEAFF. CDR3 DNA: TGTGCTAGTGGTTTGGTATATGATGGGGGCGAAGCTTTCTTT.

This clonotype came up many times. The CDR3 sequence is CASSLDSGGQETQYF. Written as DNA, the CDR3 is TGTGCCAGCAGCTTAGACAGCGGGGGGCAAGAGACCCAGTACTTC. The gene calls are TRBV7-2 and TRBJ2-5; TRBD2 aligns across 9 bases. V was clipped by 1 base and J by 2 bases; unmatched bases: 2. Germline loops: CDR1 SGHTA, CDR2 FQGNSA. This CDR3 comprises 15 residues. Full variable domain (outside the CDR3, taken from reference TRBV7-2 and TRBJ2-5): GAGVSQSPSNKVTEKGKDVELRCDPISGHTALYWYRQSLGQGLEFLIYFQGNSAPDKSGLPSDRFSAERTGGSVSTLTIQRTQQEDSAVYLCASSLDSGGQETQYFGPGTRLLVL.

V and J are TRBV19 and TRBJ2-7, with a tentative D call TRBD1 (5 bases). This CDR3 has 12 residues. Germline-derived CDR1 and CDR2 are LNHDA and SQIVND (reference sequence). The V gene lost 7 bases and the J gene lost 4 bases, with 11 bases spanning the gap. The CDR3 loop is CASIQGGYEQYF. The CDR3 DNA reads as TGTGCCAGTATCCAGGGCGGTTACGAGCAGTACTTC.

This clonotype occurred many times. The J gene is TRBJ1-3, the V gene TRBV7-2; no clear D gene. This CDR3 contains 15 residues. Germline V CDR1 and CDR2: SGHTA, FQGNSA. The germline V and J ends were trimmed by 5 bases and 0 bases, with 11 bases remaining between them. CDR3 sequence reads: CASSISGLSGNTIYF. The CDR3 DNA reads as TGTGCCAGCAGCATATCAGGCCTCTCTGGAAACACCATATATTTT.

This chain connects TRBV5-4 to TRBJ2-5, with D possibly being TRBD2 (7 bases). Trimming stripped 3 bases from V and 2 bases from J, with 14 bases between. The CDR3 extends over 15 amino acids. Germline CDR1 is SGHNT and CDR2 is YYREEE (reference sequence). CDR3 bases: TGTGCCAGCAGCTCGTGGGGGGGCGGACAAGAGACCCAGTACTTC. Amino acids: CASSSWGGGQETQYF.

The chain uses TRBV10-3 and TRBJ1-3, with D perhaps TRBD1 (5 bases). Germline V gene sequence: CDR1 ENHRY, CDR2 SYGVKD. The V end lost 8 bases, the J end lost 0 bases, and 11 bases lay between the germline ends. CDR3 size: 14 residues. CDR3 DNA sequence: TGTGCCATCTCGAAGGGGAACTCTGGAAACACCATATATTTT. Protein: CAISKGNSGNTIYF.

The chain links TRBV20-1 to TRBJ2-7; D may match TRBD1 or TRBD2 (5 bases each). This CDR3 is built from 13 residues. Germline values: CDR1 DFQATT, CDR2 SNEGSKA (reference sequence). Deletions cut 3 bases from V and 5 bases from J, with 14 bases between. This CDR3 is CSARETGTHEQYF. CDR3 nucleotide sequence: TGCAGTGCTAGGGAAACCGGGACCCACGAGCAGTACTTC.

This chain links TRBV4-1 with TRBJ2-2; D unclear. The CDR3 length is 15 residues. Germline V gene data show CDR1 as MGHRA and CDR2 as YSYEKL. V was shortened by 1 base and J by 4 bases, with 10 bases between the two germline ends. CDR3 nucleotide sequence: TGCGCCAGCAGCCAAGGCTTAACGAGCACCGGGGAGCTGTTTTTT. It yields the protein CASSQGLTSTGELFF.

This clonotype appeared many times. This chain links TRBV24-1 with TRBJ2-5; D is unresolved. The V end was cut by 2 bases, the J end by 9 bases, with 12 bases between. CDR1 is KGHDR and CDR2 is SFDVKD in the germline V gene. This CDR3 region has 13 residues. CDR3 residues: CATSDSYDGSQYF. CDR3 in DNA: TGTGCCACCAGTGATTCGTATGACGGGTCCCAGTACTTC.

In this sample, this clonotype turned up many times. The chain recombines TRBV29-1 with TRBJ1-1; D might be TRBD1 (5 bases). Trimming cost V 4 bases and J 4 bases, with 16 bases left between them. Per germline, CDR1 SQVTM and CDR2 ANQGSEA. This CDR3 region has 14 residues. The DNA of the CDR3 is TGCAGCGTTGGGTCTCTTAGGCAGGGCACTGAAGCTTTCTTT. Its protein product is CSVGSLRQGTEAFF.

The V and J genes are TRBV20-1 and TRBJ1-3; D call uncertain. Germline V CDR1 and CDR2: DFQATT, SNEGSKA (reference sequence). The ends were cut back, 3 bases at V and 4 bases at J, with 4 bases in the middle. The CDR3 runs to 11 residues. CDR3 nucleotides: TGCAGTGCTAGCGCGGGAAACACCATATATTTT. Amino acids: CSASAGNTIYF.

In this sample, this clonotype turned up many times. V is TRBV12-3 or TRBV12-4 and J is TRBJ1-5; D remains unclear. V was pared by 3 bases and J by 2 bases, with 11 bases between. The CDR3 totals 15 residues. This chain's CDR3 is CASSLASPRNQPQHF. CDR3 DNA: TGTGCCAGCAGTTTGGCAAGCCCCCGCAATCAGCCCCAGCATTTT.